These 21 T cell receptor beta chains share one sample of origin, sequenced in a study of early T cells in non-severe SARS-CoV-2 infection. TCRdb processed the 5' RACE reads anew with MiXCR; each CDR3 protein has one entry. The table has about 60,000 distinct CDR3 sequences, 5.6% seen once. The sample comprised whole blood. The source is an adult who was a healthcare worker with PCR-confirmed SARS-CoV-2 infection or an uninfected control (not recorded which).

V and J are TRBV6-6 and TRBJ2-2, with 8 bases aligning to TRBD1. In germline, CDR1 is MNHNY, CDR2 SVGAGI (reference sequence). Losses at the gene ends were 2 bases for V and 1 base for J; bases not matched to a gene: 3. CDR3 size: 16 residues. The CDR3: CASSYLQGVNTGELFF. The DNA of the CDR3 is TGTGCCAGCAGTTACCTACAGGGGGTGAACACCGGGGAGCTGTTTTTT.

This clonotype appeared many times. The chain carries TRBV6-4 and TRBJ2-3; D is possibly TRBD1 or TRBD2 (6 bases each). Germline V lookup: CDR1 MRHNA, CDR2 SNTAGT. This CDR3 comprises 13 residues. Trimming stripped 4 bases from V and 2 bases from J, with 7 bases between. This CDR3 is CASSGGATDTQYF. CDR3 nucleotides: TGTGCCAGCAGTGGGGGGGCCACAGATACGCAGTATTTT.

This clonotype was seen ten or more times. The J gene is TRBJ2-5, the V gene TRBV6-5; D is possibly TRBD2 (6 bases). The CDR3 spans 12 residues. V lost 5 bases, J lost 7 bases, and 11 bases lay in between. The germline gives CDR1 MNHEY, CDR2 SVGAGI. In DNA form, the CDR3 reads TGTGCCAGCAGTCAGGTGGGAGGGACCCAGTACTTC. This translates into CASSQVGGTQYF.

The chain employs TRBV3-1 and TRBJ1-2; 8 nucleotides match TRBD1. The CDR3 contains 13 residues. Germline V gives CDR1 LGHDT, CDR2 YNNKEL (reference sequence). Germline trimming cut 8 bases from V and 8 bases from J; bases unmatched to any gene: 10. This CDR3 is CASRSSGGNGYTF. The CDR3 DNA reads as TGTGCCAGCCGATCTTCAGGGGGCAACGGCTACACCTTC.

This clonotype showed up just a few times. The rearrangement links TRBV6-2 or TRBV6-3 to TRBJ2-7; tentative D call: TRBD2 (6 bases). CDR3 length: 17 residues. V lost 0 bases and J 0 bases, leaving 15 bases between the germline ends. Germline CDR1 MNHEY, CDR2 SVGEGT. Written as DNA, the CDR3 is TGTGCCAGCAGTTACTCGCCGGGGGTCAGGAACTCCTACGAGCAGTACTTC. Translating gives CASSYSPGVRNSYEQYF.

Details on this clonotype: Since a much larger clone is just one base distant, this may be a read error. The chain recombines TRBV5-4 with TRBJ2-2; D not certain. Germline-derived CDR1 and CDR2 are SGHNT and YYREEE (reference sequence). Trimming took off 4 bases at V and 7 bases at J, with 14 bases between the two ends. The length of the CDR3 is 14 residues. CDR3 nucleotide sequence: TGTGCCAGCAGCAAAAAAACTCAGATCGGGGAGCTGTTTTTT. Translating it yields CASSKKTQIGELFF.

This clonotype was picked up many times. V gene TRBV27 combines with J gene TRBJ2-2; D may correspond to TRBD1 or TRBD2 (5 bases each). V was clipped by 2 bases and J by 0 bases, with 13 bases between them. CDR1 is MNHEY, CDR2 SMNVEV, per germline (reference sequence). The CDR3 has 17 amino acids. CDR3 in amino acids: CASSLLSGTPNTGELFF. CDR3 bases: TGTGCCAGCAGTTTACTATCAGGGACCCCGAACACCGGGGAGCTGTTTTTT.

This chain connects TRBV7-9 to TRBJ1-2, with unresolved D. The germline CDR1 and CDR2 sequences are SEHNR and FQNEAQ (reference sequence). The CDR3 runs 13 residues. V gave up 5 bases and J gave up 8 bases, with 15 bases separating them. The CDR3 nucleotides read TGTGCCAGCAGCACGGGATGGAGCGGCGGCTACACCTTC. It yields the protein CASSTGWSGGYTF.

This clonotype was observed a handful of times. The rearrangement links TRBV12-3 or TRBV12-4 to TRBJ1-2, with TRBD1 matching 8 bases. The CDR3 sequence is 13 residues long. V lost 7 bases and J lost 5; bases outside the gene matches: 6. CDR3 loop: CASIQTGEYGYTF. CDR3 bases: TGTGCCAGCATCCAGACAGGGGAGTATGGCTACACCTTC.

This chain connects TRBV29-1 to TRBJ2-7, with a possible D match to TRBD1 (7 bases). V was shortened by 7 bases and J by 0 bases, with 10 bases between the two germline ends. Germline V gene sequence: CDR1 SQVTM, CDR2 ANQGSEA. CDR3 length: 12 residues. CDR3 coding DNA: TGCAGCGGCGGGACAGCCTCCTACGAGCAGTACTTC. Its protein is CSGGTASYEQYF.

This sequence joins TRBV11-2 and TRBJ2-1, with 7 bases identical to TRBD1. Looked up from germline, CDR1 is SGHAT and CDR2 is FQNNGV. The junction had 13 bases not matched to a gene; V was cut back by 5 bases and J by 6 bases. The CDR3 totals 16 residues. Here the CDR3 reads CASSVLQGKVANEQFF. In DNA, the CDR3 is TGTGCCAGCAGCGTACTACAGGGGAAGGTGGCCAATGAGCAGTTCTTC. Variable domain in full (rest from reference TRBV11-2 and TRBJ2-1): EAGVAQSPRYKIIEKRQSVAFWCNPISGHATLYWYQQILGQGPKLLIQFQNNGVVDDSQLPKDRFSAERLKGVDSTLKIQPAKLEDSAVYLCASSVLQGKVANEQFFGPGTRLTVL.

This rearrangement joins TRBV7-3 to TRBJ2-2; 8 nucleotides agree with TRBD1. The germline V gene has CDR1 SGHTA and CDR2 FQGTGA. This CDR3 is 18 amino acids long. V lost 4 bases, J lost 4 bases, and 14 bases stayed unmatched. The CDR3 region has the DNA TGTGCCAGCAGCTCCCGGACAGGGTCGAGGGTGGGCACCGGGGAGCTGTTTTTT. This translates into CASSSRTGSRVGTGELFF.

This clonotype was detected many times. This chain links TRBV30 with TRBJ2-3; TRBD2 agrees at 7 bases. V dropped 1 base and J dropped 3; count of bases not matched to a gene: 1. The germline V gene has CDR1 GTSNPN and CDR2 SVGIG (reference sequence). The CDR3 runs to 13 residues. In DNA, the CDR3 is TGTGCCTGGAGTGGGGGGGGAACAGATACGCAGTATTTT. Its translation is CAWSGGGTDTQYF.

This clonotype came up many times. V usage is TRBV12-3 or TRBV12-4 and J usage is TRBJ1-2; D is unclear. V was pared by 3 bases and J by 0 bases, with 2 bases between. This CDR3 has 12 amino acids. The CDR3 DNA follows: TGTGCCAGCAGTTTGTCTAACTATGGCTACACCTTC. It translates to CASSLSNYGYTF.

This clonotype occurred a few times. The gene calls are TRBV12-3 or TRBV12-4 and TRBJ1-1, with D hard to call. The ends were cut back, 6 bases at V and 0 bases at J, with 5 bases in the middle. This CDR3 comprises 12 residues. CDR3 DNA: TGTGCCAGCAGGAGAATGAACACTGAAGCTTTCTTT. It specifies CASRRMNTEAFF.

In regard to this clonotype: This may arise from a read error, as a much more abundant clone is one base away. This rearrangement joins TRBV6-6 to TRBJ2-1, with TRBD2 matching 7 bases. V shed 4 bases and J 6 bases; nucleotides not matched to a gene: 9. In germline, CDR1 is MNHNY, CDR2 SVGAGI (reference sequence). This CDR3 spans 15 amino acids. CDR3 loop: CASSFPGLVGNEQFF. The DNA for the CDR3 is TGTGCCAGCAGTTTTCCCGGACTAGTGGGCAATGAGCAGTTCTTC.

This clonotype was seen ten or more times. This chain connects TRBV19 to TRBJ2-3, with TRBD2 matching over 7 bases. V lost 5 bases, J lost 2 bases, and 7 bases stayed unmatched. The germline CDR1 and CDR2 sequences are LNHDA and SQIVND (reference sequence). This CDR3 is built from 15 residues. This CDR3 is CASSWEGTATDTQYF. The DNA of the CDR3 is TGTGCCAGTAGTTGGGAGGGAACGGCCACAGATACGCAGTATTTT.

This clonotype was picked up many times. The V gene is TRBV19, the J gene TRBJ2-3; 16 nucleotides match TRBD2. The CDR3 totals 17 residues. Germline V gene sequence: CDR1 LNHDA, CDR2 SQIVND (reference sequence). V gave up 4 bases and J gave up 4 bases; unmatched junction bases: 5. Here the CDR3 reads CASSTLGTSGRADTQYF. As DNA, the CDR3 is TGTGCCAGTAGTACCCTCGGGACTAGCGGGAGGGCAGATACGCAGTATTTT. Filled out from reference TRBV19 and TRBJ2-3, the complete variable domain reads DGGITQSPKYLFRKEGQNVTLSCEQNLNHDAMYWYRQDPGQGLRLIYYSQIVNDFQKGDIAEGYSVSREKKESFPLTVTSAQKNPTAFYLCASSTLGTSGRADTQYFGPGTRLTVL.

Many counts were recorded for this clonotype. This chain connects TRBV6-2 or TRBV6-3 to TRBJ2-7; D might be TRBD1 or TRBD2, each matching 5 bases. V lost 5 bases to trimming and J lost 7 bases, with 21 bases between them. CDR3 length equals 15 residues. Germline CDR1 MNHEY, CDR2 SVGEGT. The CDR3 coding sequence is TGTGCCAGCAGTAGTCCGGGACGTTCAGGTTGGGAGCAGTACTTC. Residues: CASSSPGRSGWEQYF.

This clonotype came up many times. The CDR3 nucleotides read TGTGCCAGCAGCCAAGGGGGAGATACGCAGTATTTT. The encoded protein is CASSQGGDTQYF. The genes are TRBV3-1 and TRBJ2-3; no firm D call. The CDR3 has 12 residues. V lost 1 base to trimming and J lost 5 bases, with 4 bases between them. Germline loops: CDR1 LGHDT, CDR2 YNNKEL (reference sequence).

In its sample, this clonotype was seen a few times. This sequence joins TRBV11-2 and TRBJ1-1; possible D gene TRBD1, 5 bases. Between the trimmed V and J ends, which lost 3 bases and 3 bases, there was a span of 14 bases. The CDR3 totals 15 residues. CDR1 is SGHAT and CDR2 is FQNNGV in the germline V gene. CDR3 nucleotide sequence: TGTGCCAGCAGCTTCAATCTCGGAGGGGACACTGAAGCTTTCTTT. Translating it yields CASSFNLGGDTEAFF.